This section outlines one T cell receptor (beta chain) sequence together with its context. Antigen specificity is unknown. The record originates from a study of T cells after yellow fever vaccination. Study-wide results and limits: Abundant clonotypes from the bulk population could have been carried over as contaminants into FACS-sorted repertoires. Re-detected after boosting: most primary clones, around 96% of CD4 and about 85% of CD8.

A universal primer site and UMIs were added as TCR cDNA was made by 5'RACE template switching. Using its own MiXCR run on the 5' RACE reads, TCRdb lists one record per CDR3 protein. The table has some 300,000 distinct CDR3 sequences, roughly 8.3% seen once. The V segment lost 3 bases and the J segment 11 bases; nucleotides outside the gene matches: 10. CDR3 size: 12 residues. CDR1 and CDR2 from the germline V gene are DFQATT and SNEGSKA (reference sequence). This TCR was sampled from a man in his late teens or twenties who received the YFV17D yellow fever vaccine. The sample was PBMCs, taken roughly 47 days after the first yellow fever vaccination. The chain has TRBV20-1 and TRBJ2-7; TRBD2 agrees at 7 bases. The CDR3 coding sequence is TGCAGTGCTAGTCAGTCGACAGCGGGAAAGTACGTC. Amino acid sequence: CSASQSTAGKYV.